This T cell receptor beta chain was identified in a study of blood T cell repertoires in COVID-19 (dated by TCRdb to the early 2020s). Describing the broader study: Samples from collaborators originated in the United States, Italy and Spain and spanned both the acute and convalescent phases of COVID-19. The material from the prospective study consisted of cDNA or gDNA derived from T cells, B-cell-depleted T cells, or PBMCs. Deeply sampled blood TCRbeta repertoires from subjects exposed to, actively infected with, or recovered from COVID-19 were included in the dataset. The repertoires were made available in a free public database intended to serve as a resource for research on the immune response to SARS-CoV-2. The samples were drawn from two sources: the first 160 participants of the ongoing ImmuneRACE study, and 1,000 to 1,500 subjects contributed by 6 global collaborators. The sample metadata nearly always contained a de-identified subject ID, COVID-19 status, age in years and sex. Where available, HLA class I and class II types were taken from metadata supplied by the sample provider and were not determined by assay-based typing.

Participants in the prospective study were enrolled through a virtual design, were aged roughly 18 to 100 years, and lived in 24 United States geographic areas. In the prospective study, cohorts were assigned on the basis of participant-reported clinical history obtained from a screening survey and a study questionnaire. In the prospective study, whole blood, serum and a nasopharyngeal or oropharyngeal swab were collected from each participant by mobile phlebotomists. Participants in the prospective study had the option to provide additional blood draws and questionnaires over a roughly 2-month period. Before DNA extraction, blood samples from the prospective study were shipped at room temperature or frozen. Regarding this clone: There is no known antigen for this receptor. No base quality information exists; no much larger clone differs at one position.

The immunoSEQ Assay, a bias-controlled multiplex PCR, was used to amplify TCRbeta CDR3 regions from genomic DNA. The authors' analysis ran thus. The number of nucleated cells in each sample was estimated from the amplification of reference gene primers within the assay. Sequence reads were collapsed and filtered to measure the absolute abundance of every unique TCRbeta CDR3 rearrangement. For each sample, productive Simpson clonality was calculated by taking the square root of Simpson's diversity index across productive rearrangements. Held by TCRdb, this immuneACCESS table contains in-frame sequences only and omits some clones. Under half of the omission traces to an unresolved V gene where checked; the cause of the rest is unknown. That table is the source of V, J and clone size, and D and trimming were worked out from the DNA. Here the sample has 200,000 or so clones; 75% to 90% occur a single time. Under 3.5% of the sample is in the top ten clones.

The full study reports these points: Clinical and demographic metadata were provided uncurated, with the amount varying by source and participant.

This TCR was recovered from a woman in her late teens or twenties in a cohort exposed to, infected with or recovered from COVID-19 (not recorded which). The specimen was PBMCs or T cells enriched from blood (not recorded which).

At the DNA level, the sequence is TGCGCCAGCAGCTTGCCTAGCGGGGCCTCTCAAGAGACCCAGTACTTC. This gives the protein CASSLPSGASQETQYF. This receptor chain uses TRBV5-1 and TRBJ2-5; the junction holds 9 bases that match TRBD2. The CDR3, from cysteine to phenylalanine, totals 16 residues. CDR3 DNA only is kept here, 48 bases in frame from base 1. V is pruned by 1 base and J by 2 bases, leaving 6 bases of the junction without a gene match. Based on the germline V gene, the CDR1 and CDR2 sequences are SGHRS and YFSETQ.